This entry features one T cell receptor beta chain sequence. Its antigen is unidentified. The libraries of TRB cDNA were prepared using 5' RACE with UMI labels. TCRdb reprocessed the 5' RACE reads and reports one entry per CDR3 protein, with no DNA. The sample's table shows under 85,000 distinct CDR3 sequences. The sample originates from a study of CXCR3-negative and CXCR3-positive naive CD8 T cells. Regarding the study as a whole: Similarly elevated diversity marked both naive subsets, with memory CD8+ cells showing far lower diversity. Researchers report that CXCR3-positive naive cells carry more hydrophobic TRB CDR3s than CXCR3-negative naive cells.

The length of the CDR3 is 18 residues. CDR1 is SGDLS, CDR2 YYNGEE, per germline. V is TRBV9 and J is TRBJ2-1; the TCRdb call, TRBD2, lacks DNA for checking. The TCR comes from a human donor in good health. Some clones in this sample may be carry-over from other donors' samples. Specimen: naive CXCR3+ CD8+ T cells from blood. The sample's subset: CD45RO-CCR7+CD27+CD95- naive CD8+ T cells expressing CXCR3 (TNR3+). The CDR3 loop reads CASSVDPSGGLSYNEQFF.